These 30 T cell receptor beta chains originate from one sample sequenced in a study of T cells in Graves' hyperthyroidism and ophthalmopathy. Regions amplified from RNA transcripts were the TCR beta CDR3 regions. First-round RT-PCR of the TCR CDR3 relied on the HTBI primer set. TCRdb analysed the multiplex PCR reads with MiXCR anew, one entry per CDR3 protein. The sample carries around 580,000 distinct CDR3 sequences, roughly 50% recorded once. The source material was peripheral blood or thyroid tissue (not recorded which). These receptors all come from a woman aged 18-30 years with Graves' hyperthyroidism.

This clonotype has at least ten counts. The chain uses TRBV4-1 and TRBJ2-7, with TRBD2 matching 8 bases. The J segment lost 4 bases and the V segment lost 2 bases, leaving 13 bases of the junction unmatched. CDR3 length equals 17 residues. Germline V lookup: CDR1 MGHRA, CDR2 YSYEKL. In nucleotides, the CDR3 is TGCGCCAGCAGCCAACCCCATACCGGGACTAGACTATACGAGCAGTACTTC. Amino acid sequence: CASSQPHTGTRLYEQYF.

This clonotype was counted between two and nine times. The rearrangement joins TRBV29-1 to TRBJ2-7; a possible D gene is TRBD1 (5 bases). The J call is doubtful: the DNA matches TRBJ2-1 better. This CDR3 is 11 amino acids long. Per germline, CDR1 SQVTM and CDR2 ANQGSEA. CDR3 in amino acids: CSLLRGNEQFF. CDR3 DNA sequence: TGCAGCTTACTTAGGGGAAATGAGCAGTTCTTC.

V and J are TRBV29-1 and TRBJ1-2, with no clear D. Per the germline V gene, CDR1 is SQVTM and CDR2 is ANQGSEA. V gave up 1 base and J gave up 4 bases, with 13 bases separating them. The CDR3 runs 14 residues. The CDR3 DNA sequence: TGCAGCGTTGAAGTACGGGAGAAGACCTATGGCTACACCTTC. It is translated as CSVEVREKTYGYTF.

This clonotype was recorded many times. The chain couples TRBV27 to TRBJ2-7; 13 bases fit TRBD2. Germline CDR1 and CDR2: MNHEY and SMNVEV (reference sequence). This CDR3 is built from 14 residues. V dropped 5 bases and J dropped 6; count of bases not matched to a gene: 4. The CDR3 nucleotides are TGTGCCAGCAGTCAAGGGACTAGCGGGATCGAGCAGTACTTC. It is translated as CASSQGTSGIEQYF.

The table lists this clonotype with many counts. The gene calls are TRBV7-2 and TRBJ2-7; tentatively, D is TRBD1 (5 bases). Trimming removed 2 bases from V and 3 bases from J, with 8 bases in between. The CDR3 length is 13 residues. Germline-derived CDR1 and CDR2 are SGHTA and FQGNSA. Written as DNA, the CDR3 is TGTGCCAGCAGCTTAAACAGGATCTACGAGCAGTACTTC. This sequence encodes CASSLNRIYEQYF.

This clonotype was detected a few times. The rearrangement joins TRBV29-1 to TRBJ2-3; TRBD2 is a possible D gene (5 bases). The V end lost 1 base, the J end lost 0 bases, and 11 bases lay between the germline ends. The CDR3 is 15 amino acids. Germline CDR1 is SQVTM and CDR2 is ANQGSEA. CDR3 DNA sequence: TGCAGCGTTGAAGTAGAGCGGAAGAGCACAGATACGCAGTATTTT. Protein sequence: CSVEVERKSTDTQYF.

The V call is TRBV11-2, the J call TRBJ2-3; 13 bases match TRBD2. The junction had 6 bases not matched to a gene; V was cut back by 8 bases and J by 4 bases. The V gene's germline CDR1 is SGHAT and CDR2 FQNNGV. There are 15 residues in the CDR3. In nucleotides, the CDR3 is TGTGCCAGCGCCGGACTAGCGGGAGAAGCAGATACGCAGTATTTT. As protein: CASAGLAGEADTQYF.

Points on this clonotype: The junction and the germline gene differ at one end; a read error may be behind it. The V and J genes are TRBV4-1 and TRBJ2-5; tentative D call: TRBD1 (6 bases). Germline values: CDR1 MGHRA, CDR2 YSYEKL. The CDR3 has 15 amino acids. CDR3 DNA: TGCGCCAGCAGCCAATCAGACAGGTACCACGAGACCCAGTACTTC. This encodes CASSQSDRYHETQYF.

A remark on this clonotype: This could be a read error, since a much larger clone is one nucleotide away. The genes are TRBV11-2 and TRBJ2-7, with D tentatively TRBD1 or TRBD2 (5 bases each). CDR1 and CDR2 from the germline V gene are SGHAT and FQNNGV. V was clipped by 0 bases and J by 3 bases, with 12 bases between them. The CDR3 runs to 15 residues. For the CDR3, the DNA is TGTGCCAGCAGCTTAGACGGGGCGCCCAACTACGAGCAGTACTTC. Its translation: CASSLDGAPNYEQYF. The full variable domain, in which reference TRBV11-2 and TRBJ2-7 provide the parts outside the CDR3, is EAGVAQSPRYKIIEKRQSVAFWCNPISGHATLYWYQQILGQGPKLLIQFQNNGVVDDSQLPKDRFSAERLKGVDSTLKIQPAKLEDSAVYLCASSLDGAPNYEQYFGPGTRLTVT.

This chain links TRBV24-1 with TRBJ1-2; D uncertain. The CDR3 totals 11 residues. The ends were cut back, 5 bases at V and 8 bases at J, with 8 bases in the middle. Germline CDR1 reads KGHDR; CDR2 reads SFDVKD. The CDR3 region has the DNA TGTGCCACCAGTGGGGCAGCCGGCTACACCTTC. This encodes CATSGAAGYTF.

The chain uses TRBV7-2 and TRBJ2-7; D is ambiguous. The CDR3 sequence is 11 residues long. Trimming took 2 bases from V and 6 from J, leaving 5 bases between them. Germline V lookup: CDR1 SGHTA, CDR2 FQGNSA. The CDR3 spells CASSLMFEQYF. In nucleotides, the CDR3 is TGTGCCAGCAGCTTAATGTTCGAGCAGTACTTC.

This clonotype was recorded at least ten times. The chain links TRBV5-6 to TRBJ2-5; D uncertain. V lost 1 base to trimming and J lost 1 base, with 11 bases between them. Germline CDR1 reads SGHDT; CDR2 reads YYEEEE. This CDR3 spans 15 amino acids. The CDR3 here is CASSLFIASQETQYF. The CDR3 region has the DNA TGTGCCAGCAGCTTGTTTATTGCGTCCCAAGAGACCCAGTACTTC.

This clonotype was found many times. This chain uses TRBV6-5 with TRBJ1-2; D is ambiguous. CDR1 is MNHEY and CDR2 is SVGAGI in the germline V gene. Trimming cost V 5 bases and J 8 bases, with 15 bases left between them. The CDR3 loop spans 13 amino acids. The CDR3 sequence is CASSIDERGGYTF. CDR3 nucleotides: TGTGCCAGCAGTATCGACGAGAGAGGGGGCTACACCTTC.

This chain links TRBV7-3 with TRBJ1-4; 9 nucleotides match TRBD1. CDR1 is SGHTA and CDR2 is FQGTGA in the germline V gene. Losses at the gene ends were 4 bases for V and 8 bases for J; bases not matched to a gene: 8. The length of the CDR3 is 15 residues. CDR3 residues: CASSSTTGGGEKLFF. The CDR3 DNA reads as TGTGCCAGCAGCTCGACTACAGGGGGCGGGGAAAAACTGTTTTTT.

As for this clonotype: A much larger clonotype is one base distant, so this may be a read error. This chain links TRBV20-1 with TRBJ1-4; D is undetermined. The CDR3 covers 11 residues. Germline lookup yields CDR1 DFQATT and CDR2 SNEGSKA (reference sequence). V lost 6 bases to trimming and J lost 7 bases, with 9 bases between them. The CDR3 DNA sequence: TGCAGTGCCGCAGTAGGTGAAAAACTGTTTTTT. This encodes CSAAVGEKLFF.

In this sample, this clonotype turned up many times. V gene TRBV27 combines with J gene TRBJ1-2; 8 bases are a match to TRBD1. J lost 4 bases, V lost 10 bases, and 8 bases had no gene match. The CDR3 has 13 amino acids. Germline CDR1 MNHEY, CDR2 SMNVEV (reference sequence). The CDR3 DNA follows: TGTGCCACCAAGACAGGGGAAGGCTATGGCTACACCTTC. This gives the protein CATKTGEGYGYTF.

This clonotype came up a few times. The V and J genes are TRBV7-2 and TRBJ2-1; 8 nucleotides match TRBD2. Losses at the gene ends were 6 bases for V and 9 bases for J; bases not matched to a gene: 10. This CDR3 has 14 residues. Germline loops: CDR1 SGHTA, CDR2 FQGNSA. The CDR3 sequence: CASSSPGTRVEQFF. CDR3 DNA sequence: TGTGCCAGCAGTTCGCCCGGGACTAGAGTTGAGCAGTTCTTC. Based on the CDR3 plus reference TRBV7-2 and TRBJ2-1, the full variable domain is GAGVSQSPSNKVTEKGKDVELRCDPISGHTALYWYRQSLGQGLEFLIYFQGNSAPDKSGLPSDRFSAERTGGSVSTLTIQRTQQEDSAVYLCASSSPGTRVEQFFGPGTRLTVL.

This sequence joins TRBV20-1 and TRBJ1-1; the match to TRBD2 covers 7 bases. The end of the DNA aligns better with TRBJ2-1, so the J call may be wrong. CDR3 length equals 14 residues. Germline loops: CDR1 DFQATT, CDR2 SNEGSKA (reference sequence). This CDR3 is CSAIGGSGYNEQFF. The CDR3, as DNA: TGCAGTGCTATTGGCGGGAGCGGGTACAATGAGCAGTTCTTC.

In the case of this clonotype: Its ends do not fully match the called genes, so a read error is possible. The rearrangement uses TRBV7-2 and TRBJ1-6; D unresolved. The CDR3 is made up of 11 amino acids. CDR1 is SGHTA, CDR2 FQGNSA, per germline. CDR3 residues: CASSLDSPLHF. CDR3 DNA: TGTGCCAGCAGCTTAGATTCCCCCCTCCACTTT.

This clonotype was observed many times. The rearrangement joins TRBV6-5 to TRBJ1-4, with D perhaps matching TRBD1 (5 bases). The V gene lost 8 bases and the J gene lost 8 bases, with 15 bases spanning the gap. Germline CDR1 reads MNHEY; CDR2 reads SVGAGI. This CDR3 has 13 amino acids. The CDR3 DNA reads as TGTGCCAGCGGGGCCCCAGGAGGGGAAAAACTGTTTTTT. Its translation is CASGAPGGEKLFF.

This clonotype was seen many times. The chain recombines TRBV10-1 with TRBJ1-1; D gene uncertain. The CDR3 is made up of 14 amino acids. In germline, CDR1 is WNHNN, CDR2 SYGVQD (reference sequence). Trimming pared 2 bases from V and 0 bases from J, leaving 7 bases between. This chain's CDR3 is CASSETGLNTEAFF. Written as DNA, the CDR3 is TGCGCCAGCAGTGAGACGGGTTTGAACACTGAAGCTTTCTTT.

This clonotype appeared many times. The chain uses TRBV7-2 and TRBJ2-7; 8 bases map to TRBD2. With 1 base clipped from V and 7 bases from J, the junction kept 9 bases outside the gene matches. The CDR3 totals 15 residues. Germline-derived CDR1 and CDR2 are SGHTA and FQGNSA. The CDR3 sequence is CASSLVREAAMEQYF. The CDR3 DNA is TGTGCCAGCAGCTTAGTGCGGGAGGCTGCCATGGAGCAGTACTTC.

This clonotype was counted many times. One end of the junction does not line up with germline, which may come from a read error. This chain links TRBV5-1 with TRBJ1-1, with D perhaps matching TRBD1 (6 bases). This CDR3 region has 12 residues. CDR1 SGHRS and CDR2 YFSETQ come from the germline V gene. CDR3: CASSLGATEAFF. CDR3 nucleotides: TGTGCCAGCAGTTTGGGGGCCACTGAAGCTTTCTTT.

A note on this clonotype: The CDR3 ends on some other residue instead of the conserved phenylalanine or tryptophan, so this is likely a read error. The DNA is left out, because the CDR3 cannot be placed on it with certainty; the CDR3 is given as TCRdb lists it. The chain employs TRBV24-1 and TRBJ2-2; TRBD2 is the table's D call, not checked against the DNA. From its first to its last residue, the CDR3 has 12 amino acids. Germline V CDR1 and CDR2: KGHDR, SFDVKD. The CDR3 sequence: CASSDSGRLAGM.

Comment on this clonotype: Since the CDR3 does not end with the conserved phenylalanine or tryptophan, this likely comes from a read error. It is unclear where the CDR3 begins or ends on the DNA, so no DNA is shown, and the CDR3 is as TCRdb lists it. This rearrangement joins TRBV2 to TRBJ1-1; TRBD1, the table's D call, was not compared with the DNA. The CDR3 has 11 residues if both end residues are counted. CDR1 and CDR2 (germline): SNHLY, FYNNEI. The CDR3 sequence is CASSERGALIS.

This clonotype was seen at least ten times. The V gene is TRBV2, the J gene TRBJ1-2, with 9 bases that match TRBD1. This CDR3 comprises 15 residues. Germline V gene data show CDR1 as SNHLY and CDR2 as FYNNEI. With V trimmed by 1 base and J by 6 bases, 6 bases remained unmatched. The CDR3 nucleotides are TGTGCCAGCAGTGAAGTCACAGGGGGCGCAAATGGCTACACCTTC. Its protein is CASSEVTGGANGYTF.

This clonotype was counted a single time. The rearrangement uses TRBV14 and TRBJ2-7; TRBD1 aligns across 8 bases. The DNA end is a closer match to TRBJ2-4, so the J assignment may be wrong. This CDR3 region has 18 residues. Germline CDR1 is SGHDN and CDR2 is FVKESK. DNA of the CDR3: TGTGCCAGCAGCCAAGCGGACAGGGTTGGAGGGGCCAAAAACATTCAGTACTTC. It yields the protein CASSQADRVGGAKNIQYF.

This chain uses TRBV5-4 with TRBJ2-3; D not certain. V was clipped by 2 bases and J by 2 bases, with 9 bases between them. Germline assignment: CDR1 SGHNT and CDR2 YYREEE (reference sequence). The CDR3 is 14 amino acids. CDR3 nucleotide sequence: TGTGCCAGCAGCTTTGGACGCACCACAGATACGCAGTATTTT. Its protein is CASSFGRTTDTQYF.

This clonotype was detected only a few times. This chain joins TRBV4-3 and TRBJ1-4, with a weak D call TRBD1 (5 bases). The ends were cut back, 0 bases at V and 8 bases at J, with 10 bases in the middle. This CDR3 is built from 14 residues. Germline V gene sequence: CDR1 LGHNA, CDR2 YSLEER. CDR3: CASSQDRGEEKLFF. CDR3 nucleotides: TGCGCCAGCAGCCAAGATCGAGGGGAAGAAAAACTGTTTTTT.

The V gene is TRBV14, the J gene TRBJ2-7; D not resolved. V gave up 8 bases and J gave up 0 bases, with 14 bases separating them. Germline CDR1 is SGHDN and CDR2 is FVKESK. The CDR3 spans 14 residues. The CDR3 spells CASAALVSSYEQYF. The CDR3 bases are TGTGCCAGCGCCGCACTGGTTAGCTCCTACGAGCAGTACTTC.